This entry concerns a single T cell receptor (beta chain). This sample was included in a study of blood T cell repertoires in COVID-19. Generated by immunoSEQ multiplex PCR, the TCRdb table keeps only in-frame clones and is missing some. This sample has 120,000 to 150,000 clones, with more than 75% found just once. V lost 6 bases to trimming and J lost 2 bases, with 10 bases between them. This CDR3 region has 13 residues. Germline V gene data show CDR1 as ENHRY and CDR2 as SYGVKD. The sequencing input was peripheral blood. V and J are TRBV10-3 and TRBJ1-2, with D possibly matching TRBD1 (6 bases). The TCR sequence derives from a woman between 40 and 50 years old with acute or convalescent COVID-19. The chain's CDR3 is CAISPTGNYGYTF. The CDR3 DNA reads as TGTGCCATCAGCCCGACAGGAAACTATGGCTACACCTTC.